The 20 T cell receptor beta chains in this list originate from one sample, sequenced in a study of OX40 agonist ivuxolimab in advanced cancers. The table came from immunoSEQ multiplex PCR; TCRdb's copy has only in-frame clones and leaves some out. The data show some 90,000 clones, with roughly 93% seen just once and less than 0.35% held by the top ten. Sequenced material: CD4+ or CD8+ T cells sorted from blood, taken in a trial of the OX40 agonist ivuxolimab. All receptors derive from an adult with an advanced solid tumor such as melanoma, head and neck, liver or kidney cancer.

The V and J genes are TRBV10-2 and TRBJ2-2; the D is unclear. The germline V gene has CDR1 WSHSY and CDR2 SAAADI. Deletions cut 8 bases from V and 1 base from J, with 8 bases between. The CDR3 totals 13 residues. The CDR3 nucleotides are TGCGCCAGCGGGCCTAGGAACACCGGGGAGCTGTTTTTT. Protein product: CASGPRNTGELFF.

This chain uses TRBV5-1 with TRBJ2-2; perhaps TRBD2 as D (6 bases). The CDR3 length is 15 residues. The germline gives CDR1 SGHRS, CDR2 YFSETQ. Trimming took 0 bases from V and 6 from J, leaving 12 bases between them. Here the CDR3 reads CASSLVAGSSGELFF. The CDR3 nucleotides read TGCGCCAGCAGCTTGGTGGCGGGAAGCTCCGGGGAGCTGTTTTTT.

The chain recombines TRBV10-3 with TRBJ2-3, with a possible D match to TRBD2 (5 bases). Looked up from germline, CDR1 is ENHRY and CDR2 is SYGVKD. V gave up 3 bases and J gave up 0 bases, with 10 bases separating them. The CDR3 is 15 residues long. The CDR3 protein is CAISDPGISTDTQYF. The CDR3 bases are TGTGCCATCAGTGATCCCGGGATTAGCACAGATACGCAGTATTTT.

This chain links TRBV5-1 with TRBJ1-3; D is undetermined. The germline V gene has CDR1 SGHRS and CDR2 YFSETQ. The germline V and J ends were trimmed by 5 bases and 0 bases, with 6 bases remaining between them. The CDR3 totals 13 residues. CDR3 protein: CASREFSGNTIYF. Here the CDR3 DNA reads TGCGCCAGCAGGGAGTTCTCTGGAAACACCATATATTTT.

The chain couples TRBV11-2 to TRBJ1-3, with D perhaps TRBD1 (6 bases). Germline V gene data show CDR1 as SGHAT and CDR2 as FQNNGV. With 8 bases removed from V and 0 bases from J, the gap between germline ends came to 17 bases. CDR3 length: 16 residues. DNA for the CDR3: TGTGCCAGCGGCACAGCCCCAGGGGTCTCTGGAAACACCATATATTTT. Translating gives CASGTAPGVSGNTIYF.

The count of this clone is one. The chain has TRBV11-3 and TRBJ1-6; TRBD1 aligns across 8 bases. V was clipped by 5 bases and J by 10 bases; unmatched bases: 4. Germline values: CDR1 SGHNT, CDR2 YENEEA. The CDR3 is 13 residues long. CDR3 coding DNA: TGTGCCAGCAGCGAGACAGGGGTCTCACCCCTCCACTTT. Amino acids: CASSETGVSPLHF.

The chain is built from TRBV6-1 and TRBJ1-2, with 8 bases identical to TRBD1. Germline lookup yields CDR1 MNHNS and CDR2 SASEGT. The V segment lost 6 bases and the J segment 6 bases; nucleotides outside the gene matches: 6. The CDR3 consists of 13 residues. DNA for the CDR3: TGTGCCAGCAGCCGGGACAGGTGGGATGGCTACACCTTC. It specifies CASSRDRWDGYTF.

The chain links TRBV5-1 to TRBJ2-5; the match to TRBD1 covers 9 bases. TRBJ2-7 matches the DNA end more closely, so the J call is doubtful. CDR1 and CDR2 from the germline V gene are SGHRS and YFSETQ. The CDR3 runs to 16 residues. CDR3 in amino acids: CASSSAGTGFTYEQYF. The CDR3 DNA reads as TGCGCCAGCAGCTCGGCCGGGACAGGGTTTACCTACGAGCAGTACTTC.

The DNA for the CDR3 is TGTGCCAGCAGCCTGGAGGCGGGGTCGGCAGATACGCAGTATTTT. Translating gives CASSLEAGSADTQYF. The chain couples TRBV7-9 to TRBJ2-3; TRBD2 is a possible D gene (6 bases). Trimming stripped 5 bases from V and 4 bases from J, with 16 bases between. CDR3 length: 15 residues. Looked up from germline, CDR1 is SEHNR and CDR2 is FQNEAQ (reference sequence).

This chain links TRBV7-6 with TRBJ2-7, with D perhaps TRBD1 (6 bases). The CDR3 is made up of 19 amino acids. V lost 4 bases and J 6 bases, leaving 31 bases between the germline ends. CDR1 is SGHVS, CDR2 FNYEAQ, per germline. CDR3 bases: TGTGCCAGCAGCTCACCTTGGGGGCCTGGCGGACCAAAAAGACGCGAGCAGTACTTC. This translates into CASSSPWGPGGPKRREQYF.

J is TRBJ2-7 and V is TRBV5-6; a possible D gene is TRBD1 (6 bases). This CDR3 comprises 12 residues. Trimming took off 4 bases at V and 7 bases at J, with 12 bases between the two ends. Germline lookup yields CDR1 SGHDT and CDR2 YYEEEE. In nucleotides, the CDR3 is TGTGCCAGCAGCCAAACAGGGTTTGAGCAGTACTTC. Translated: CASSQTGFEQYF.

The chain links TRBV5-5 to TRBJ1-2; 7 bases are shared with TRBD1. Germline-derived CDR1 and CDR2 are SGHKS and YYEKEE (reference sequence). This CDR3 has 14 residues. The junction had 3 bases not matched to a gene; V was cut back by 2 bases and J by 2 bases. CDR3: CASSFTRGNYGYTF. As DNA, the CDR3 is TGTGCCAGCAGCTTCACCAGGGGGAACTATGGCTACACCTTC.

This clone has only a few counts. This chain links TRBV27 with TRBJ2-1; D ambiguous. The CDR3 contains 12 residues. V was cut by 3 bases and J by 6 bases, with 6 bases left in between. The germline gives CDR1 MNHEY, CDR2 SMNVEV (reference sequence). The CDR3 nucleotides are TGTGCCAGCAGTTTTAAGGGCAATGAGCAGTTCTTC. Translating it yields CASSFKGNEQFF.

The V call is TRBV7-2, the J call TRBJ1-2; 9 positions match TRBD1. V lost 3 bases to trimming and J lost 5 bases; unmatched junction nucleotides: 7. The CDR3 is 15 amino acids. CDR1 is SGHTA, CDR2 FQGNSA, per germline. This chain's CDR3 is CASSFGQGRRYGYTF. CDR3 DNA: TGTGCCAGCAGCTTTGGACAGGGGAGGAGGTATGGCTACACCTTC.

The V and J genes are TRBV5-1 and TRBJ1-6; TRBD1 matches 8 bases. Trimming took 0 bases from V and 7 from J; bases not matched to a gene: 9. The CDR3 totals 17 residues. The germline V gene encodes CDR1 SGHRS and CDR2 YFSETQ. This chain's CDR3 is CASSLGSAGGGNSPLHF. The CDR3 DNA follows: TGCGCCAGCAGCTTGGGGAGCGCAGGGGGCGGAAATTCACCCCTCCACTTT.

The J gene is TRBJ2-5, the V gene TRBV9, with TRBD2 matching over 10 bases. The CDR3 loop spans 17 amino acids. V shed 4 bases, J shed 7 bases, and the junction held 16 bases outside the gene matches. The germline V gene has CDR1 SGDLS and CDR2 YYNGEE. Here the CDR3 DNA reads TGTGCCAGCAGCCCACGGGACGGTCTAGCGGGAGTGTCGACCCAGTACTTC. This encodes CASSPRDGLAGVSTQYF.

The genes are TRBV2 and TRBJ2-1; 8 bases line up with TRBD2. V lost 3 bases, J lost 3 bases, and 4 bases stayed unmatched. CDR1 and CDR2 from the germline V gene are SNHLY and FYNNEI. The CDR3 loop spans 15 amino acids. The CDR3 spells CASSESGTSYNEQFF. CDR3 sequence (DNA): TGTGCCAGCAGTGAGTCCGGGACTAGCTACAATGAGCAGTTCTTC.

The chain links TRBV7-6 to TRBJ2-6, with 8 bases aligning to TRBD1. This CDR3 contains 19 residues. The V gene's germline CDR1 is SGHVS and CDR2 FNYEAQ. The V gene end was trimmed by 5 bases and the J gene end by 0 bases; junction bases not matched to a gene: 12. The CDR3 DNA reads as TGTGCCAGCAGCCCGACCGTGACAGGGGCACACTCTGGGGCCAACGTCCTGACTTTC. It yields the protein CASSPTVTGAHSGANVLTF.

This CDR3 is CATRAGRDYNEQFF. The DNA for the CDR3 is TGTGCCACCCGGGCGGGGCGGGACTACAATGAGCAGTTCTTC. The chain joins TRBV2 to TRBJ2-1; D possibly corresponds to TRBD2 (6 bases). The V gene lost 10 bases and the J gene lost 3 bases, with 16 bases spanning the gap. The CDR3 extends over 14 amino acids. The germline gives CDR1 SNHLY, CDR2 FYNNEI.

V usage is TRBV28 and J usage is TRBJ1-2; D is ambiguous. The germline V gene encodes CDR1 MDHEN and CDR2 SYDVKM. Deletions cut 3 bases from V and 6 bases from J, with 14 bases between. The CDR3 extends over 14 amino acids. CDR3: CASSLGILLDGYTF. CDR3 bases: TGTGCCAGCAGTTTGGGGATTTTACTAGATGGCTACACCTTC.